This TCR beta chain appears in the sequencing data of a study of blood T cell repertoires in COVID-19 (dated by TCRdb to 2018 to 2020). Context from the whole study: Samples from collaborators originated in the United States, Italy and Spain and spanned both the acute and convalescent phases of COVID-19. The material from the prospective study consisted of cDNA or gDNA derived from T cells, B-cell-depleted T cells, or PBMCs. Deeply sampled blood TCRbeta repertoires from subjects exposed to, actively infected with, or recovered from COVID-19 were included in the dataset. The repertoires were released in a freely available public database meant as a resource for research on the immune response to SARS-CoV-2. The samples were drawn from two sources: the first 160 participants of the ongoing ImmuneRACE study, and 1,200 or so subjects contributed by 6 global collaborators. Nearly every sample came with metadata listing a de-identified subject ID, COVID-19 status, age in years and sex. Where HLA class I and class II types were available, the types were taken from metadata supplied by the sample provider, not from assay-based typing.

TCRbeta CDR3 regions were amplified from genomic DNA by means of the immunoSEQ Assay, a bias-controlled multiplex PCR. Turning to the authors' computational methods: The number of nucleated cells in each sample was estimated from the amplification of reference gene primers within the assay. Sequence reads were collapsed and filtered to measure the absolute abundance of every unique TCRbeta CDR3 rearrangement. For each sample, productive Simpson clonality was calculated by taking the square root of Simpson's diversity index across productive rearrangements. TCRdb mirrors the immuneACCESS table, restricted to in-frame sequences. Some clones are absent from its copies; in checked studies, under half trace to an unresolved V gene, and the reason for the others is unknown. That table furnishes V, J and clone size, whereas the DNA furnished D and trimming. Counted in this sample were 210,000 or so clones; roughly 87% of them appeared once. Of the sample, over 1.5% is held by the ten largest clones.

This clone was observed a single time. The target of this receptor is not known. No much larger clone exists at a distance of one base, and base qualities are not known. Collaborating institutions collected whole blood in K2EDTA tubes following their own protocols. For TCRbeta analysis, collaborators shipped samples in one of three forms: frozen whole blood, isolated PBMCs, or DNA extracted from either of those sample types. Findings and caveats that apply to the study as a whole: How much clinical and demographic metadata was included differed by source and by participant, and the metadata was provided uncurated.

The clonotype originates from a man aged 40-49 years with active or convalescent COVID-19. Sequences were obtained from peripheral blood.

CDR3 region: CASSPSGQYGYTF. DNA sequence: TGTGCCAGCAGCCCTTCGGGACAGTATGGCTACACCTTC. The sequence joins TRBV4-2 to TRBJ1-2; TRBD1 fits 7 bases in the junction. Compared with germline, V lacks 4 bases and J lacks 5 bases; bases without a gene match: 4. The CDR3 runs 13 residues from the cysteine to the phenylalanine. The CDR3 DNA has 39 bases and is translated from base 1. CDR1 and CDR2 (LGHNA, YNFKEQ) derive from the germline V gene.